These T cell receptor beta chains were read from a single sample in a study of T cell repertoires in cytomegalovirus infection. TCRdb ran MiXCR on the reads and lists one entry per CDR3 protein. The profile shows around 740,000 distinct CDR3 sequences, under 40% of them singletons. Material: PBMCs. The receptors stem from a human donor in good health (CMV status not recorded). Some clones in this sample may be carry-over from other donors' samples. Both conserved end residues are part of each CDR3. The order of the fields is D gene, V gene, clone size, J gene, CDR3 DNA, CDR3 protein. The D gene is left open where the match is weak. Expanded clones get a size class; other rows say once, few or many, or leave the size out.

>NA|TRBV29-1|NA|TRBJ2-3
TGCAGCGTTGATTCAGATACGCAGTATTTT
CSVDSDTQYF
>NA|TRBV7-2|few|TRBJ2-5
TGTGCCAGCAGCACAGGCGAGACCCAGTACTTC
CASSTGETQYF
>TRBD1|TRBV15|NA|TRBJ1-1
TGTGCCACCACCACGACAGGGGGAATGAACACTGAAGCTTTCTTT
CATTTTGGMNTEAFF
>TRBD1|TRBV12-3/TRBV12-4|NA|TRBJ2-7
TGTGCCAGCCGTCGACAGGGGAACTCCTACGAGCAGTACTTC
CASRRQGNSYEQYF
>NA|TRBV14|NA|TRBJ2-3
TGTGCCAGCAGCCCCCAACTAGGGCCTAGCACAGATACGCAGTATTTT
CASSPQLGPSTDTQYF
>NA|TRBV24-1|few|TRBJ1-1
TGTGCCACCAGCGTGGGCACTGAAGCTTTCTTT
CATSVGTEAFF
>TRBD2|TRBV7-4|NA|TRBJ2-1
TGTGCCAGCAGCTTAGCCTTCGGACCGGGACTAGCGGGATACAATGAGCAGTTCTTC
CASSLAFGPGLAGYNEQFF
>NA|TRBV7-2|many|TRBJ1-1
TGTGCCAGCAGCTTACAAGGGCGCCTGGGTGCTTTCTTT
CASSLQGRLGAFF
>NA|TRBV2|few|TRBJ2-5
TGTGCCAGCAGTGAATACTCGCCCATGGAGGAGACCCAGTACTTC
CASSEYSPMEETQYF
>NA|TRBV6-5|NA|TRBJ2-4
TGTGCCAGCAGTTACGCAGGAAAAAACATTCAGAACTTC
CASSYAGKNIQNF
>TRBD2|TRBV6-1|few|TRBJ2-1
TGTGCCAGCAGCCTGAGAGACCTGGGGACTAGCGGGGGGACAAGGTATGAGCAGTTCTTC
CASSLRDLGTSGGTRYEQFF
>NA|TRBV20-1|few|TRBJ2-2
TGCAGTGCTCCCGGGAGTACTTTCGGGGAGCTGTTTTTT
CSAPGSTFGELFF
>NA|TRBV28|NA|TRBJ2-5
TGTGCCAGCAGTCAGGGGGGGGGGATTAGAGGAGAGACCCAGTACTTC
CASSQGGGIRGETQYF
>NA|TRBV29-1|NA|TRBJ2-5
TGCAGCCCCACAGGGCTTACGGAGACCCAGTACTTC
CSPTGLTETQYF
>TRBD2|TRBV19|NA|TRBJ2-7
TGTGCCAGTAGTAGTCGGGAGGGCCCCCACGAGCAGTACTTC
CASSSREGPHEQYF
>NA|TRBV2|NA|TRBJ2-7
TGTGCCACCCAAGGAATGGCTTTGGGTGAGCAGTACTTC
CATQGMALGEQYF
>TRBD1|TRBV12-3/TRBV12-4|NA|TRBJ2-3
TGTGCCAGCAGTCACCCCCGACAGGGGGGTACAGATACGCAGTATTTT
CASSHPRQGGTDTQYF
>TRBD1|TRBV5-5|few|TRBJ2-3
TGTGCCAGCAGCTTGACACCATCCGGGACAGATTTT
CASSLTPSGTDF
>NA|TRBV12-5|once|TRBJ2-5
TGTGCTAGTGCCCCGACCCGGGCCGAGACCCAGTACTTC
CASAPTRAETQYF
>TRBD1|TRBV24-1|NA|TRBJ2-2
TGTGCCACCAGTGATGCTTCCGGGACAGGGACCGGGGAGCTGTTTTTT
CATSDASGTGTGELFF
>NA|TRBV29-1|NA|TRBJ2-7
TGCAGCGTCCGGGGCGGGCAGGGCGGCTACGAGCAGTACTTC
CSVRGGQGGYEQYF
>NA|TRBV7-6|many|TRBJ2-2
TGTGCCAGCAGCTTAGAACCAGAGAACACCGGGGAGCTGTTTTTT
CASSLEPENTGELFF
>TRBD2|TRBV7-8|NA|TRBJ2-1
TGTGCCAGCAGGCCGGGACTAGCGGGAGCCAGCTCCTACAATGAGCAGTTCTTC
CASRPGLAGASSYNEQFF
>NA|TRBV7-9|few|TRBJ2-2
TGTGCCAGCAGCTCCCCCCGGGGGAGGTCGAACACCGGGGAGCTGTTTTTT
CASSSPRGRSNTGELFF
>NA|TRBV7-2|NA|TRBJ2-7
TGTGCCAGCAGCACTTTAGCGGACGAGCAGTACTTC
CASSTLADEQYF
>TRBD2|TRBV19|NA|TRBJ2-1
TGTGCCAGTAGTCCCATGACAGCACCGCAGGGACTAGCGGAACACAATGAGCAGTTCTTC
CASSPMTAPQGLAEHNEQFF
>TRBD2|TRBV11-2|few|TRBJ2-3
TGTGCCAGCAGCTTACAGCGGGGGGGCTTGTATACGCAGTATTTT
CASSLQRGGLYTQYF
>TRBD2|TRBV7-6|NA|TRBJ2-3
TGTGCCAGCAGCTTGCGGGGGTACACAGATACGCAGTATTTT
CASSLRGYTDTQYF
>TRBD1|TRBV7-2|NA|TRBJ2-1
TGTGCCAGCAGCGCTTTCGCAGGGGGAAGCTCCTACAATGAGCAGTTCTTC
CASSAFAGGSSYNEQFF
>TRBD2|TRBV28|NA|TRBJ2-7
TGTGCCAGCAGGGTGACTAGCGGGAGAATCAACGAGCAGTACTTC
CASRVTSGRINEQYF
>NA|TRBV6-5|NA|TRBJ2-3
TGTGCCGCCAGTGGCGGGAACTCAGATACGCAGTATTTT
CAASGGNSDTQYF
>NA|TRBV12-3/TRBV12-4|NA|TRBJ2-7
TGTGACAGCAGTTGGGACCTAGGGGAGCAGTACTTC
CDSSWDLGEQYF
>TRBD1|TRBV5-1|NA|TRBJ1-6
TGCGCCAGCAGCTTCGGGACAGGGTCATCACCCCTCCACTTT
CASSFGTGSSPLHF
>NA|TRBV7-8|few|TRBJ2-1
TGTGCCAGCAGCTTATTGTCTACCGACAATGAGCAGTTCTTC
CASSLLSTDNEQFF
>NA|TRBV6-1|few|TRBJ2-3
TGTGCCAGCAGTGAAGTCAAGCCAGATACGCAGTATTTT
CASSEVKPDTQYF
>NA|TRBV19|NA|TRBJ1-1
TGTGCCAGTAGCCATAGGGGACATGATGAAGCTTTCTTT
CASSHRGHDEAFF
>TRBD1|TRBV7-2|NA|TRBJ2-4
TGTGCCAGCAGCTTGAGTCGGACAGGGCTGGGCATTCAGTACTTC
CASSLSRTGLGIQYF
>NA|TRBV4-2|NA|TRBJ2-7
TGTGCCAGCAGCCAAGATCCGCTAGAGAGGGAGGAGCAGTACTTC
CASSQDPLEREEQYF
>NA|TRBV20-1|NA|TRBJ2-2
TGCAGTGCTAGACTAGCCTCGAACACCGGGGAGCTGTTTTTT
CSARLASNTGELFF
>NA|TRBV6-2/TRBV6-3|few|TRBJ2-1
TGTGCCAGCAGTTACTCGATCTCATACAATGAGCAGTTCTTC
CASSYSISYNEQFF
>NA|TRBV5-1|NA|TRBJ1-4
TGCGCCAGCAGCGATTGGGGTCGGGGCCCCACTAATGAAAAACTGTTTTTT
CASSDWGRGPTNEKLFF
>NA|TRBV7-8|NA|TRBJ1-5
TGTGCCAGCAGCTTAGTTCAGGGGATGGGCAATCAGCCCCAGCATTTT
CASSLVQGMGNQPQHF
>TRBD1|TRBV7-2|few|TRBJ2-2
TGTGCCAGCAGCCGGCAGGGGACAGGGGGATCCGGGGAGCTGTTTTTT
CASSRQGTGGSGELFF
>NA|TRBV6-2/TRBV6-3|NA|TRBJ1-5
TGTGCCAGCAGTCACGGGGCGCGGACTAGCAATCAGCCCCAGCATTTT
CASSHGARTSNQPQHF
>TRBD2|TRBV7-6|once|TRBJ2-3
TGTGCCAGCAGCTTATTAGCGGGAGCGGTAGATACGCAGTATTTT
CASSLLAGAVDTQYF
>NA|TRBV7-3|few|TRBJ1-1
TGTGCCAGCAGCTTGGCAGGCTCGGGCACTGAAGCTTTCTTT
CASSLAGSGTEAFF
>TRBD1|TRBV20-1|NA|TRBJ2-7
TGCAGTGCTAGAGATGGGGACAGGGTCTACGAGCAGTACTTC
CSARDGDRVYEQYF
>NA|TRBV28|many|TRBJ1-1
TGTGCCAGCAGTCCCCCGGGCCCGCGAGGGGCCACTGAAGCTTTCTTT
CASSPPGPRGATEAFF
>NA|TRBV7-2|many|TRBJ1-6
TGTGCCAGCAGCTCTAACCCGCCCGGGTTAGGGAATTCACCCCTCCACTTT
CASSSNPPGLGNSPLHF
>NA|TRBV7-6|NA|TRBJ2-5
TGTGCCAGCAACCCTCCAGTGAAAGAGACCCAGTACTTC
CASNPPVKETQYF
>NA|TRBV7-2|many|TRBJ1-6
TGTGCCAGCAGCTTAGGAGACAGTCGGCTAAGCTCCTATAATTCACCCCTCCACTTT
CASSLGDSRLSSYNSPLHF
>TRBD1|TRBV7-9|few|TRBJ1-4
TGTGCCAGCAGCTTATCAGGGGGTAGCGAAAAACTGTTTTTT
CASSLSGGSEKLFF
>NA|TRBV28|NA|TRBJ1-1
TGTGCCAGCAGTTTTCCTCCGGGGGACACTGAAGCTTTCTTT
CASSFPPGDTEAFF